These 21 T cell receptor beta chains came from one sample sequenced in a study of regulatory T cells in long-lasting Graves disease. Relying on iRepertoire HTBI primers and Arm-PCR of CDR3 regions, the team built TCR beta libraries. TCRdb recomputed calls from the multiplex PCR reads with MiXCR, one row per CDR3 protein. The sample gives 650,000 to 850,000 distinct CDR3 sequences, approximately 31% of which show up once; 35% to 55% is in the top ten. Time point in this sample: persistent/refractory GD, antithyroid drugs over 5 years with positive TRAb. PBMC RNA served as the TCR library source. Here the sequenced sample was peripheral blood mononuclear cells (PBMCs), taken when the disease was refractory, from a patient treated with antithyroid drugs. Receptors were obtained from a female donor with Graves disease.

CDR3 bases: TGTGCCAGCAGTCCCAGGGGCCCGAACTCTGGAAACACCATATATTTT. It specifies CASSPRGPNSGNTIYF. The rearrangement joins TRBV6-1 to TRBJ1-3, with D perhaps TRBD1 (6 bases). Germline values: CDR1 MNHNS, CDR2 SASEGT. The length of the CDR3 is 16 residues. The V and J ends lost 5 bases and 0 bases respectively, with 14 bases between them.

This chain links TRBV19 with TRBJ1-4, with no clear D. The CDR3 extends over 15 amino acids. Germline assignment: CDR1 LNHDA and CDR2 SQIVND (reference sequence). V dropped 3 bases and J dropped 4 bases, with 12 bases sitting between them. CDR3 sequence: CASSMAGEGNEKLFF. CDR3 DNA sequence: TGTGCCAGTAGTATGGCGGGAGAGGGTAATGAAAAACTGTTTTTT.

The table lists this clonotype with many counts. The genes are TRBV10-3 and TRBJ2-5; no clear D gene. In germline, CDR1 is ENHRY, CDR2 SYGVKD. V was shortened by 8 bases and J by 1 base, with 11 bases between the two germline ends. The length of the CDR3 is 13 residues. DNA of the CDR3: TGTGCCATCGGGAAGGTGGGCCAAGAGACCCAGTACTTC. Translated, it gives CAIGKVGQETQYF.

The chain has TRBV6-2 or TRBV6-3 and TRBJ1-5; the D gene is possibly TRBD1 (5 bases). The CDR3 sequence is 15 residues long. V lost 2 bases to trimming and J lost 4 bases, with 12 bases between them. Germline values: CDR1 MNHEY, CDR2 SVGEGT. The CDR3 region has the DNA TGTGCCAGCAGTTACGACGGGACCGTAAATCAGCCCCAGCATTTT. Protein product: CASSYDGTVNQPQHF.

This sequence joins TRBV20-1 and TRBJ2-7; 8 nucleotides match TRBD2. Germline V gene lookup returns CDR1 DFQATT and CDR2 SNEGSKA (reference sequence). The CDR3 totals 13 residues. After removal of 5 bases from V and 6 bases from J, the junction contained 9 bases not matched to a gene. The CDR3 DNA follows: TGCAGTGCTCATATTTCTGCGGGGGGCGAGCAGTACTTC. Translated: CSAHISAGGEQYF.

Ten or more counts support this clonotype. The rearrangement uses TRBV6-1 and TRBJ1-6, with D maybe TRBD1 (5 bases). This CDR3 comprises 14 residues. Trimming pared 5 bases from V and 7 bases from J, leaving 12 bases between. The germline CDR1 and CDR2 sequences are MNHNS and SASEGT. CDR3 region: CASSRRVENSPLHF. CDR3 in DNA: TGTGCCAGCAGTCGCAGGGTAGAGAATTCACCCCTCCACTTT.

V is TRBV5-5 and J is TRBJ2-3, with TRBD1 identical over 10 bases. This CDR3 comprises 15 residues. Germline V gives CDR1 SGHKS, CDR2 YYEKEE (reference sequence). V lost 4 bases, J lost 4 bases, and 6 bases stayed unmatched. CDR3 amino acids: CASSTRDRGADTQYF. The CDR3 coding sequence is TGTGCCAGCAGCACCCGGGACAGGGGAGCAGATACGCAGTATTTT.

This clonotype was counted between two and nine times. The V and J genes are TRBV20-1 and TRBJ2-5; 10 bases fit TRBD2. With 0 bases clipped from V and 5 bases from J, the junction kept 9 bases outside the gene matches. The V gene's germline CDR1 is DFQATT and CDR2 SNEGSKA (reference sequence). This CDR3 is 16 amino acids long. The CDR3 DNA follows: TGCAGTGCTAGAGATGGGAGCGGGAGGGCCCTCGAGACCCAGTACTTC. Protein: CSARDGSGRALETQYF.

The chain carries TRBV4-1 and TRBJ1-1; D gene unclear. The CDR3 has 13 residues. The V gene lost 1 base and the J gene lost 3 bases, with 6 bases spanning the gap. Looked up from germline, CDR1 is MGHRA and CDR2 is YSYEKL. CDR3 sequence: CASSQALYTEAFF. The DNA for the CDR3 is TGCGCCAGCAGCCAAGCTCTCTACACTGAAGCTTTCTTT.

The V gene is TRBV29-1, the J gene TRBJ1-2, with D possibly TRBD1 on 6 matching bases. The CDR3 runs 13 residues. CDR1 is SQVTM, CDR2 ANQGSEA, per germline. The V end lost 3 bases, the J end lost 1 base, and 9 bases lay between the germline ends. The CDR3 loop is CSVDTGYNYGYTF. CDR3 bases: TGCAGCGTTGACACAGGGTATAACTATGGCTACACCTTC.

The chain couples TRBV12-3 or TRBV12-4 to TRBJ1-5; no definite D call. The CDR3 spans 12 residues. Trimming cost V 6 bases and J 4 bases, with 7 bases left between them. The CDR3 here is CASRKRNQPQHF. The CDR3 DNA reads as TGTGCCAGCAGGAAAAGAAATCAGCCCCAGCATTTT.

Only a few counts were recorded for this clonotype. In DNA, the CDR3 is TGTGCCAGCAAGGACCTCCAAAGGTTGACAACCACTGAAGCTTTCTTT. It specifies CASKDLQRLTTTEAFF. V and J are TRBV6-1 and TRBJ1-1; no definite D call. The CDR3 runs to 16 residues. With 7 bases removed from V and 4 bases from J, the gap between germline ends came to 22 bases. The germline gives CDR1 MNHNS, CDR2 SASEGT.

This chain joins TRBV20-1 and TRBJ1-5; a possible D gene is TRBD1 (6 bases). CDR1 and CDR2 from the germline V gene are DFQATT and SNEGSKA (reference sequence). The V end was cut by 4 bases, the J end by 1 base, with 14 bases between. The CDR3 sequence is 15 residues long. CDR3 DNA: TGCAGTGCTATTCCCTCCAGGGGCAGCAATCAGCCCCAGCATTTT. Encoded protein: CSAIPSRGSNQPQHF.

This clonotype appeared many times. V and J are TRBV28 and TRBJ2-5, with D possibly TRBD1 on 6 matching bases. This CDR3 is built from 18 residues. The V gene lost 2 bases and the J gene lost 1 base, with 20 bases spanning the gap. Germline V gene data show CDR1 as MDHEN and CDR2 as SYDVKM. The CDR3 coding sequence is TGTGCCAGCAGTTTAAAGGTGGCTCAGGGGAGTCGCCAAGAGACCCAGTACTTC. Its protein product is CASSLKVAQGSRQETQYF.

This clonotype occurred a few times. The chain uses TRBV20-1 and TRBJ1-5; 9 nucleotides agree with TRBD1. This CDR3 is 17 amino acids long. The germline V gene has CDR1 DFQATT and CDR2 SNEGSKA (reference sequence). The J segment lost 0 bases and the V segment lost 4 bases, leaving 10 bases of the junction unmatched. The CDR3 DNA reads TGCAGTGCTAAGTTTGGATGGGGACAGGGTAGCAATCAGCCCCAGCATTTT. Encoded protein: CSAKFGWGQGSNQPQHF.

This clonotype was observed a handful of times. The gene calls are TRBV29-1 and TRBJ1-1, with TRBD1 as a possible D gene (6 bases). This CDR3 comprises 15 residues. Germline V gene sequence: CDR1 SQVTM, CDR2 ANQGSEA. Between the trimmed V and J ends, which lost 6 bases and 11 bases, there was a span of 28 bases. DNA for the CDR3: TGCAGCGTCGTCACTCCGGGACAAGGGTCAATTGGCGCTTTCTTT. It is translated as CSVVTPGQGSIGAFF.

The genes are TRBV12-3 or TRBV12-4 and TRBJ1-1, with a weak D call TRBD1 (5 bases). The CDR3 sequence is 16 residues long. The V end lost 3 bases, the J end lost 1 base, and 15 bases lay between the germline ends. The CDR3 protein is CASSLGEGSSNTEAFF. The CDR3 DNA is TGTGCCAGCAGTTTGGGTGAGGGGAGCTCGAACACTGAAGCTTTCTTT.

Ten or more counts support this clonotype. The J gene is TRBJ1-5, the V gene TRBV28; 10 nucleotides match TRBD1. Per germline, CDR1 MDHEN and CDR2 SYDVKM. V lost 7 bases to trimming and J lost 3 bases; unmatched junction nucleotides: 6. This CDR3 is 15 amino acids long. The chain's CDR3 is CASNRRQGANQPQHF. The CDR3 nucleotides read TGTGCCAGCAATCGAAGACAGGGGGCCAATCAGCCCCAGCATTTT. Full variable domain (remainder filled in from reference TRBV28 and TRBJ1-5): DVKVTQSSRYLVKRTGEKVFLECVQDMDHENMFWYRQDPGLGLRLIYFSYDVKMKEKGDIPEGYSVSREKKERFSLILESASTNQTSMYLCASNRRQGANQPQHFGDGTRLSIL.

This clonotype was seen a handful of times. The CDR3 loop reads CASREGPEAFF. In DNA, the CDR3 is TGCGCCAGCAGGGAGGGGCCTGAAGCTTTCTTT. This chain links TRBV10-2 with TRBJ1-1, with D perhaps matching TRBD1 (5 bases). Trimming left V 6 bases short and J 6 bases short, with 8 bases between. The CDR3 length is 11 residues. Looked up from germline, CDR1 is WSHSY and CDR2 is SAAADI.

The V gene is TRBV5-6, the J gene TRBJ2-7; 9 bases map to TRBD1. The CDR3 covers 14 residues. The germline gives CDR1 SGHDT, CDR2 YYEEEE. J gave up 6 bases and V 1 base, and 5 bases lay outside the gene matches. Here the CDR3 reads CASSLWTGVGEQYF. The CDR3, as DNA: TGTGCCAGCAGCTTGTGGACAGGGGTAGGCGAGCAGTACTTC.

This sequence joins TRBV9 and TRBJ1-1; D not certain. V lost 0 bases to trimming and J lost 1 base, with 13 bases between them. Germline loops: CDR1 SGDLS, CDR2 YYNGEE. The CDR3 consists of 16 residues. This chain's CDR3 is CASSVAGGIGNTEAFF. For the CDR3, the DNA is TGTGCCAGCAGCGTAGCGGGCGGGATAGGGAACACTGAAGCTTTCTTT.